The 16 T cell receptor beta chains in this list originate from one sample, sequenced in a study of blood T cell repertoires in COVID-19. Sequenced by immunoSEQ multiplex PCR; TCRdb stores in-frame clones only, minus some. The repertoire consists of roughly 160,000 clones, with roughly 88% occurring once and the leading ten covering under 15%. The material sequenced was PBMCs or T cells enriched from blood (not recorded which). The source is a woman aged 55-70 years who had recovered from COVID-19.

This chain connects TRBV7-9 to TRBJ2-7; D is undetermined. The CDR3 totals 13 residues. Germline assignment: CDR1 SEHNR and CDR2 FQNEAQ (reference sequence). Trimming took 6 bases from V and 3 from J, leaving 12 bases between them. CDR3 sequence: CASSSELFYEQYF. The CDR3 DNA reads as TGTGCCAGCAGTTCCGAACTCTTCTACGAGCAGTACTTC.

As DNA, the CDR3 is TGCAGCGTTGAATTGAGGACAAGGACCGATACGCAGTATTTT. Residues: CSVELRTRTDTQYF. V and J are TRBV29-1 and TRBJ2-3, with a tentative D call TRBD1 (5 bases). The CDR3 contains 14 residues. Looked up from germline, CDR1 is SQVTM and CDR2 is ANQGSEA. The V end was cut by 2 bases, the J end by 6 bases, with 15 bases between.

This chain links TRBV7-2 with TRBJ1-2, with 9 bases that match TRBD1. CDR3 length: 14 residues. Germline CDR1 is SGHTA and CDR2 is FQGNSA. J lost 5 bases, V lost 4 bases, and 5 bases had no gene match. The CDR3, as DNA: TGTGCCAGCAGCTCTGGACAGGGGAATTATGGCTACACCTTC. Residues: CASSSGQGNYGYTF.

The table lists this clone with a few counts. The J gene is TRBJ1-2, the V gene TRBV4-1; D may be TRBD1 (6 bases). This CDR3 spans 15 amino acids. V gave up 1 base and J gave up 8 bases, with 17 bases separating them. Looked up from germline, CDR1 is MGHRA and CDR2 is YSYEKL. In DNA form, the CDR3 reads TGCGCCAGCAGCCAAGTGTTTCGAGGGGGTGACGGCTACACCTTC. Encoded protein: CASSQVFRGGDGYTF.

This clone showed up just once. This sequence joins TRBV6-1 and TRBJ1-1, with D perhaps matching TRBD1 (6 bases). The CDR3 contains 15 residues. The germline V gene encodes CDR1 MNHNS and CDR2 SASEGT. The V end lost 3 bases, the J end lost 7 bases, and 18 bases lay between the germline ends. CDR3 sequence (DNA): TGTGCCAGCAGTGACGAGACAGGTGGGGTGGTTGAAGCTTTCTTT. This encodes CASSDETGGVVEAFF.

V and J are TRBV12-3 or TRBV12-4 and TRBJ1-2; D call uncertain. Trimming pared 3 bases from V and 4 bases from J, leaving 9 bases between. The CDR3 is 13 residues long. The CDR3 bases are TGTGCCAGCAGTTTGGGGAGAGGCTATGGCTACACCTTC. Encoded protein: CASSLGRGYGYTF.

A few counts support this clone. The V and J genes are TRBV27 and TRBJ2-7; TRBD2 might be the D (6 bases). This CDR3 spans 15 amino acids. Germline V gene lookup returns CDR1 MNHEY and CDR2 SMNVEV (reference sequence). Trimming shortened V by 5 bases and J by 1 base, and 15 bases separated the two germline ends. The CDR3 DNA sequence: TGTGCCAGCAGTAAAAGAGGGACTCTATCCTACGAGCAGTACTTC. Translating it yields CASSKRGTLSYEQYF.

The genes are TRBV19 and TRBJ2-1; 11 bases align to TRBD2. V was pared by 3 bases and J by 6 bases, with 4 bases of the junction left unmatched. The CDR3 contains 15 residues. Germline V gives CDR1 LNHDA, CDR2 SQIVND (reference sequence). CDR3 loop: CASSIVGTSGNEQFF. The CDR3 nucleotides are TGTGCCAGTAGTATTGTCGGGACTAGCGGCAATGAGCAGTTCTTC.

This chain uses TRBV9 with TRBJ1-1; 8 nucleotides match TRBD1. V lost 3 bases to trimming and J lost 5 bases; unmatched junction nucleotides: 6. CDR3 length: 14 residues. Germline V gene data show CDR1 as SGDLS and CDR2 as YYNGEE. Here the CDR3 reads CASSGGTGETEAFF. DNA for the CDR3: TGTGCCAGCAGCGGCGGGACAGGCGAAACTGAAGCTTTCTTT.

The chain links TRBV9 to TRBJ1-6; 7 nucleotides align to TRBD1. Germline CDR1 SGDLS, CDR2 YYNGEE. This CDR3 is 14 amino acids long. After removal of 2 bases from V and 6 bases from J, the junction contained 2 bases not matched to a gene. CDR3 nucleotide sequence: TGTGCCAGCAGCGTTCGGGACAGTAATTCACCCCTCCACTTT. It yields the protein CASSVRDSNSPLHF.

This clone turned up a few times. The rearrangement joins TRBV28 to TRBJ2-3; 12 bases match TRBD2. J was trimmed by 4 bases and V by 5 bases; bases with no gene match: 7. Germline values: CDR1 MDHEN, CDR2 SYDVKM. The CDR3 has 16 amino acids. The DNA for the CDR3 is TGTGCCAGCAGTCGCCCTAGCGGGAGGGCCCCAGATACGCAGTATTTT. Translated: CASSRPSGRAPDTQYF.

This clone was counted a single time. The genes are TRBV10-2 and TRBJ2-3, with TRBD2 matching 7 bases. Losses at the gene ends were 3 bases for V and 7 bases for J; bases not matched to a gene: 10. The CDR3 covers 15 residues. Germline CDR1 and CDR2: WSHSY and SAAADI. The CDR3 region is CASSDLGGSLYTQYF. For the CDR3, the DNA is TGCGCCAGCAGTGACTTGGGCGGGAGTTTGTATACGCAGTATTTT.

The CDR3 nucleotides are TGTGCCAGCAGCGTTAGGGGGCAAGGCTCTGGGGCCAACGTCCTGACTTTC. Translated, it gives CASSVRGQGSGANVLTF. The gene calls are TRBV7-8 and TRBJ2-6; TRBD1 agrees at 7 bases. V trimming: 5 bases; J trimming: 0 bases; junction bases outside the gene matches: 7. The germline CDR1 and CDR2 sequences are SGHVS and FQNEAQ. The CDR3 has 17 amino acids.

The chain uses TRBV5-6 and TRBJ2-2; 11 nucleotides line up with TRBD1. V dropped 1 base and J dropped 3; count of bases not matched to a gene: 8. The germline V gene has CDR1 SGHDT and CDR2 YYEEEE. This CDR3 spans 18 amino acids. For the CDR3, the DNA is TGTGCCAGCAGCTTGTTCGGACAGGGGGCTTCCGACACCGGGGAGCTGTTTTTT. Its protein is CASSLFGQGASDTGELFF. The full variable domain, completed using reference TRBV5-6 and TRBJ2-2, is DAGVTQSPTHLIKTRGQQVTLRCSPKSGHDTVSWYQQALGQGPQFIFQYYEEEERQRGNFPDRFSGHQFPNYSSELNVNALLLGDSALYLCASSLFGQGASDTGELFFGEGSRLTVL.

This chain uses TRBV19 with TRBJ1-2; TRBD1 matches at 8 bases. The ends lost 4 bases at V and 6 bases at J; junction bases unmatched: 7. Per germline, CDR1 LNHDA and CDR2 SQIVND (reference sequence). The CDR3 sequence is 14 residues long. CDR3 region: CASSTSRGLNGYTF. In nucleotides, the CDR3 is TGTGCCAGTAGTACCTCCAGGGGGCTCAATGGCTACACCTTC.

This clone is a singleton in its sample. CDR3 protein: CASAGVQETQYF. CDR3 nucleotide sequence: TGTGCTAGTGCGGGAGTGCAAGAGACCCAGTACTTC. This chain uses TRBV12-5 with TRBJ2-5, with D perhaps TRBD2 (6 bases). In germline, CDR1 is LGHNT, CDR2 FRNRAP. The CDR3 loop spans 12 amino acids. The V end lost 7 bases, the J end lost 2 bases, and 8 bases lay between the germline ends.